Following are 6 T cell receptor beta chains from one sample sequenced in a study of CD8 T cells in ankylosing spondylitis. TCRdb called the 5' RACE reads again in MiXCR, with one record for every CDR3 protein. The table includes fewer than 250,000 distinct CDR3 sequences, under 35% detected once. What was sequenced was blood, either unsorted or a sorted T cell fraction (not recorded which). These receptors came from a male donor with ankylosing spondylitis or in good health (not recorded which).

CDR3 region: CSAIHPGGHGYTF. DNA for the CDR3: TGCAGTGCCATTCACCCAGGGGGCCATGGCTACACCTTC. The V call is TRBV20-1, the J call TRBJ1-2; 8 nucleotides line up with TRBD1. The CDR3 spans 13 residues. V shed 6 bases, J shed 6 bases, and the junction held 9 bases outside the gene matches. The germline V gene encodes CDR1 DFQATT and CDR2 SNEGSKA (reference sequence).

The J gene is TRBJ2-3, the V gene TRBV5-1; D gene uncertain. CDR3 length: 12 residues. Germline V gives CDR1 SGHRS, CDR2 YFSETQ. Trimming took off 3 bases at V and 6 bases at J, with 8 bases between the two ends. CDR3 DNA sequence: TGCGCCAGCAGCTCCATCATGGATACGCAGTATTTT. The encoded protein is CASSSIMDTQYF.

J is TRBJ2-1 and V is TRBV7-8; possibly TRBD1 for D (6 bases). This CDR3 region has 13 residues. Trimming left V 8 bases short and J 3 bases short, with 11 bases between. Germline CDR1 and CDR2: SGHVS and FQNEAQ. CDR3 loop: CASHRESYNEQFF. CDR3 DNA sequence: TGTGCCAGCCACAGGGAGAGCTACAATGAGCAGTTCTTC.

The rearrangement links TRBV12-3 or TRBV12-4 to TRBJ2-7, with TRBD1 as a possible D gene (8 bases). V lost 6 bases, J lost 2 bases, and 17 bases lay in between. This CDR3 has 15 residues. CDR3: CASRATGGGPYEQYF. DNA of the CDR3: TGTGCCAGCAGAGCCACAGGGGGGGGCCCCTACGAGCAGTACTTC.

The chain has TRBV20-1 and TRBJ1-1; TRBD1 might be the D (6 bases). The length of the CDR3 is 14 residues. Trimming left V 0 bases short and J 3 bases short, with 11 bases between. Germline V gives CDR1 DFQATT, CDR2 SNEGSKA (reference sequence). As DNA, the CDR3 is TGCAGTGCTAGAGATAACAGGGTCTACACTGAAGCTTTCTTT. This sequence encodes CSARDNRVYTEAFF.

This chain links TRBV7-9 with TRBJ2-2; D gene unclear. V lost 1 base to trimming and J lost 1 base, with 7 bases between them. Looked up from germline, CDR1 is SEHNR and CDR2 is FQNEAQ (reference sequence). The CDR3 is made up of 15 amino acids. The CDR3 DNA is TGTGCCAGCAGCTTAGGCCCGGTGAACACCGGGGAGCTGTTTTTT. Translated, it gives CASSLGPVNTGELFF.